This TCR beta chain derives from a study of T cells in localized non-small cell lung cancer. Study observations and caveats: Elevated blood T cell density was associated with longer overall survival. Appearances in adjacent lung were noted for a median 57 of the top 100 tumor clones. Uninvolved adjacent lung showed the highest T cell clonality, exceeding tumor.

Using immunoSEQ multiplex PCR, the repertoire was profiled, and TCRdb retains in-frame clones only, with some absent. The repertoire has approximately 28,000 clones, roughly 80% of them found once; the top ten carry about 5.4%. V was clipped by 5 bases and J by 5 bases; unmatched bases: 7. The CDR3 is 16 amino acids. From germline, CDR1 is SGHTA and CDR2 FQGNSA. This clone was detected once. Its target is unknown. The clonotype comes from a man aged 40-75 years with stage III lung adenocarcinoma. The sample consisted of peripheral blood mononuclear cells, taken before any cancer treatment. This chain uses TRBV7-2 with TRBJ2-2, with 11 nucleotides matching TRBD2. Here the CDR3 reads CASSGSGRAGTGELFF. The CDR3 DNA reads TGTGCCAGCAGCGGTAGCGGGAGGGCCGGAACCGGGGAGCTGTTTTTT.